This TCR beta chain was captured in a study of post-analysis software for immune sequencing data. Whole-study results and caveats: In patients, about 5 TRBV segments were more frequent than in controls, with TRBV5-6, TRBV5-1 and TRBV20-1 among them.

The CDR3 totals 16 residues. Between the trimmed V and J ends, which lost 4 bases and 8 bases, there was a span of 21 bases. The germline V gene has CDR1 LGHDT and CDR2 YNNKEL (reference sequence). Unique molecular identifiers were built into the TCR beta cDNA libraries. Each CDR3 protein gets one entry after TCRdb re-called the PCR reads with MiXCR. The sample comprises 650,000 to 900,000 distinct CDR3 sequences, under 60% of which are singletons, and 4.9% rests with the top ten. Only a few counts were recorded for this clonotype. What it binds is unknown. The sample comprised blood. The receptor comes from a girl between 10 and 17 years old with multiple sclerosis. V is TRBV3-1 and J is TRBJ2-1; maybe TRBD2 (6 bases). The CDR3 DNA follows: TGTGCCAGCAGCCTCCCCGGGACTGAAGCCAAGGATGAGCAGTTCTTC. Protein: CASSLPGTEAKDEQFF.